These T cell receptor beta chains were read from a single sample in a study of OX40 agonist ivuxolimab in advanced cancers. Repertoires were generated with immunoSEQ multiplex PCR, while TCRdb's copy carries only in-frame clones and drops some. This table has 60,000 or so clones, around 90% appearing once. The source material was CD4+ or CD8+ T cells sorted from blood, sampled in a trial of the OX40 agonist ivuxolimab. The source of these receptors is an adult with an advanced solid tumor such as melanoma, head and neck, liver or kidney cancer. Each CDR3 is given with its conserved first and last residue. The D gene is left open where the match is weak. Clone size is given for some rows only: seen once, a few or many times, or a class if the clone is expanded.

d_gene: TRBD1; abundance: NA; v_gene: TRBV6-5; j_gene: TRBJ2-1; CDR3aa: CASRTTGYSYNEQFF; CDR3nt: TGTGCCAGCAGAACGACAGGGTACTCCTACAATGAGCAGTTCTTC
d_gene: TRBD2; abundance: NA; v_gene: TRBV2; j_gene: TRBJ2-1; CDR3aa: CATQGASGGADNEQFF; CDR3nt: TGTGCCACCCAGGGGGCTAGCGGGGGGGCCGACAATGAGCAGTTCTTC
d_gene: TRBD1; abundance: NA; v_gene: TRBV6-6; j_gene: TRBJ2-3; CDR3aa: CASSMTGWDTQYF; CDR3nt: TGTGCCAGCAGTATGACAGGGTGGGATACGCAGTATTTT
d_gene: NA; abundance: NA; v_gene: TRBV5-5; j_gene: TRBJ2-3; CDR3aa: CASSTDTAGDTQYF; CDR3nt: TGTGCCAGCAGCACTGACACCGCGGGAGATACGCAGTATTTT
d_gene: NA; abundance: NA; v_gene: TRBV7-2; j_gene: TRBJ1-1; CDR3aa: CASSLYQGNTEAFF; CDR3nt: TGTGCCAGCAGCTTATACCAGGGAAACACTGAAGCTTTCTTT
d_gene: TRBD2; abundance: NA; v_gene: TRBV28; j_gene: TRBJ2-2; CDR3aa: CASSWDASGTGELFF; CDR3nt: TGTGCCAGCAGCTGGGATGCTAGCGGAACCGGGGAGCTGTTTTTT
d_gene: TRBD1; abundance: NA; v_gene: TRBV28; j_gene: TRBJ1-4; CDR3aa: CASSLFGDRVNEKLFF; CDR3nt: TGTGCCAGCAGTTTATTTGGCGACAGGGTAAATGAAAAACTGTTTTTT
d_gene: TRBD1; abundance: NA; v_gene: TRBV15; j_gene: TRBJ1-2; CDR3aa: CAIQGVYGYTF; CDR3nt: TGTGCCATCCAGGGGGTTTATGGCTACACCTTC
d_gene: NA; abundance: NA; v_gene: TRBV27; j_gene: TRBJ1-1; CDR3aa: CASSFEVNTEAFF; CDR3nt: TGTGCCAGCAGTTTCGAGGTGAACACTGAAGCTTTCTTT
d_gene: TRBD2; abundance: NA; v_gene: TRBV4-1; j_gene: TRBJ2-5; CDR3aa: CASSQGRGLAGEETQYF; CDR3nt: TGCGCCAGCAGCCAAGGCAGAGGACTAGCGGGAGAAGAGACCCAGTACTTC
d_gene: NA; abundance: once; v_gene: TRBV19; j_gene: TRBJ2-5; CDR3aa: CASSIDGKGQYF; CDR3nt: TGTGCCAGTAGTATTGACGGGAAAGGCCAGTACTTC
d_gene: NA; abundance: NA; v_gene: TRBV11-2; j_gene: TRBJ2-5; CDR3aa: CASSLGAPQGSNETQYF; CDR3nt: TGTGCCAGCAGCTTAGGGGCCCCCCAGGGGTCGAATGAGACCCAGTACTTC
d_gene: NA; abundance: NA; v_gene: TRBV7-8; j_gene: TRBJ1-5; CDR3aa: CASSDGDQPQHF; CDR3nt: TGTGCCAGCAGTGATGGGGATCAGCCCCAGCATTTT
d_gene: NA; abundance: NA; v_gene: TRBV7-9; j_gene: TRBJ2-7; CDR3aa: CASSSRRGYEQYF; CDR3nt: TGTGCCAGCAGCTCCCGGCGGGGCTACGAGCAGTACTTC
d_gene: TRBD1; abundance: NA; v_gene: TRBV27; j_gene: TRBJ1-5; CDR3aa: CASSLAWQGGQPQHF; CDR3nt: TGTGCCAGCAGTTTAGCCTGGCAGGGGGGTCAGCCCCAGCATTTT
d_gene: TRBD2; abundance: many; v_gene: TRBV9; j_gene: TRBJ2-7; CDR3aa: CASSGGTSDSYEQYF; CDR3nt: TGTGCCAGCAGCGGGGGGACTAGCGACTCCTACGAGCAGTACTTC
d_gene: TRBD2; abundance: NA; v_gene: TRBV28; j_gene: TRBJ2-1; CDR3aa: CASSSSSGKSSYNEQFF; CDR3nt: TGTGCCAGCAGTTCCTCTAGCGGGAAGAGCTCCTACAATGAGCAGTTCTTC
d_gene: NA; abundance: NA; v_gene: TRBV5-6; j_gene: TRBJ2-3; CDR3aa: CASSESQGIRDTQYF; CDR3nt: TGTGCCAGCAGCGAGAGTCAGGGGATTCGGGATACGCAGTATTTT
d_gene: NA; abundance: NA; v_gene: TRBV29-1; j_gene: TRBJ2-5; CDR3aa: CSVGGIGYQETQYF; CDR3nt: TGCAGCGTTGGCGGCATAGGGTACCAAGAGACCCAGTACTTC
d_gene: NA; abundance: NA; v_gene: TRBV6-5; j_gene: TRBJ2-2; CDR3aa: CASSYAGTGELFF; CDR3nt: TGTGCCAGCAGTTACGCAGGCACCGGGGAGCTGTTTTTT
d_gene: NA; abundance: medium-sized; v_gene: TRBV7-9; j_gene: TRBJ2-1; CDR3aa: CASSLGKSEQFF; CDR3nt: TGTGCCAGCAGCTTAGGCAAATCTGAGCAGTTCTTC
d_gene: NA; abundance: NA; v_gene: TRBV4-1; j_gene: TRBJ2-7; CDR3aa: CASSLTGTEVYEQYF; CDR3nt: TGCGCCAGCAGTCTCACCGGGACGGAGGTCTACGAGCAGTACTTC
d_gene: TRBD1; abundance: few; v_gene: TRBV28; j_gene: TRBJ1-1; CDR3aa: CASSRDRGAFF; CDR3nt: TGTGCCAGCAGCCGGGACAGGGGAGCTTTCTTT
d_gene: NA; abundance: NA; v_gene: TRBV21-1; j_gene: TRBJ1-2; CDR3aa: CASSILGQGGYGYTF; CDR3nt: TGTGCCAGCAGCATCCTGGGACAGGGGGGCTATGGCTACACCTTC
d_gene: NA; abundance: NA; v_gene: TRBV5-4; j_gene: TRBJ2-1; CDR3aa: CASSLALSTEQFF; CDR3nt: TGTGCCAGCAGCTTGGCCCTGAGTACGGAGCAGTTCTTC
d_gene: NA; abundance: NA; v_gene: TRBV14; j_gene: TRBJ2-7; CDR3aa: CASSQEEWPSKQYF; CDR3nt: TGTGCCAGCAGCCAAGAGGAATGGCCTTCCAAGCAGTACTTC
d_gene: NA; abundance: NA; v_gene: TRBV28; j_gene: TRBJ2-5; CDR3aa: CASSGPDWRETQYF; CDR3nt: TGTGCCAGCAGTGGCCCGGACTGGCGGGAGACCCAGTACTTC
d_gene: TRBD2; abundance: NA; v_gene: TRBV6-1; j_gene: TRBJ2-7; CDR3aa: CASSENSSGSYEQYF; CDR3nt: TGTGCCAGCAGTGAGAATTCCAGCGGGAGTTACGAGCAGTACTTC
d_gene: NA; abundance: NA; v_gene: TRBV5-1; j_gene: TRBJ2-1; CDR3aa: CASSLATGYTRNEQFF; CDR3nt: TGCGCCAGCAGCTTGGCCACGGGCTATACGAGGAATGAGCAGTTCTTC
d_gene: NA; abundance: NA; v_gene: TRBV27; j_gene: TRBJ2-3; CDR3aa: CASSLVSHTDTQYF; CDR3nt: TGTGCCAGCAGTTTAGTATCCCACACAGATACGCAGTATTTT
d_gene: NA; abundance: NA; v_gene: TRBV9; j_gene: TRBJ2-1; CDR3aa: CASSVEGTGSSSYNEQFF; CDR3nt: TGTGCCAGCAGCGTAGAGGGAACAGGGTCCAGCTCCTACAATGAGCAGTTCTTC
d_gene: TRBD2; abundance: once; v_gene: TRBV19; j_gene: TRBJ2-3; CDR3aa: CASSSSGGGTDTQYF; CDR3nt: TGTGCCAGTAGTAGTAGCGGGGGGGGCACAGATACGCAGTATTTT
d_gene: TRBD1; abundance: NA; v_gene: TRBV27; j_gene: TRBJ2-5; CDR3aa: CASSPWTGYVGETQYF; CDR3nt: TGTGCCAGCAGTCCGTGGACAGGGTATGTAGGAGAGACCCAGTACTTC
d_gene: NA; abundance: NA; v_gene: TRBV19; j_gene: TRBJ2-1; CDR3aa: CASSIEWGPYNEQFF; CDR3nt: TGTGCCAGTAGTATAGAGTGGGGTCCCTACAATGAGCAGTTCTTC
d_gene: NA; abundance: NA; v_gene: TRBV25-1; j_gene: TRBJ1-2; CDR3aa: CASSELTVNYGYTF; CDR3nt: TGTGCCAGCAGTGAGTTGACTGTTAACTATGGCTACACCTTC
d_gene: TRBD2; abundance: NA; v_gene: TRBV7-9; j_gene: TRBJ2-1; CDR3aa: CASSSLAGGSDYNYNEQFF; CDR3nt: TGTGCCAGCAGCTCACTAGCGGGGGGATCCGACTACAACTACAATGAGCAGTTCTTC
d_gene: NA; abundance: few; v_gene: TRBV27; j_gene: TRBJ2-4; CDR3aa: CASSNTEYRYKNIQYF; CDR3nt: TGTGCCAGCAGCAACACTGAATACAGATACAAAAACATTCAGTACTTC
d_gene: TRBD1; abundance: NA; v_gene: TRBV28; j_gene: TRBJ2-1; CDR3aa: CASSEQGFSLYNEQFF; CDR3nt: TGTGCCAGCAGCGAACAGGGGTTCTCTCTTTACAATGAGCAGTTCTTC
d_gene: NA; abundance: NA; v_gene: TRBV9; j_gene: TRBJ1-1; CDR3aa: CASSVYGGKNTEAFF; CDR3nt: TGTGCCAGCAGCGTCTATGGGGGGAAGAACACTGAAGCTTTCTTT
d_gene: NA; abundance: NA; v_gene: TRBV5-6; j_gene: TRBJ2-7; CDR3aa: CASSLIYVYEQYF; CDR3nt: TGTGCCAGCAGCTTGATCTACGTCTACGAGCAGTACTTC
d_gene: TRBD1; abundance: NA; v_gene: TRBV5-4; j_gene: TRBJ1-2; CDR3aa: CASSKGGTANGYTF; CDR3nt: TGTGCCAGCAGCAAGGGGGGGACAGCGAATGGCTACACCTTC
d_gene: NA; abundance: NA; v_gene: TRBV7-2; j_gene: TRBJ2-7; CDR3aa: CASSSHPSSERPRGYF; CDR3nt: TGTGCCAGCAGCTCCCATCCCTCTAGCGAGAGGCCTCGGGGGTACTTC
d_gene: TRBD1; abundance: NA; v_gene: TRBV4-1; j_gene: TRBJ2-1; CDR3aa: CASIHNAATGGSYNEQFF; CDR3nt: TGCGCCAGCATCCATAACGCCGCGACAGGGGGCTCCTACAATGAGCAGTTCTTC
d_gene: NA; abundance: NA; v_gene: TRBV28; j_gene: TRBJ2-5; CDR3aa: CASNPMGDGEETQYF; CDR3nt: TGTGCCAGCAATCCTATGGGGGACGGCGAGGAGACCCAGTACTTC
d_gene: NA; abundance: NA; v_gene: TRBV28; j_gene: TRBJ2-6; CDR3aa: CASSFRDSRGSGANVLTF; CDR3nt: TGTGCCAGCAGCTTTCGGGACTCCCGAGGGTCTGGGGCCAACGTCCTGACTTTC
d_gene: NA; abundance: NA; v_gene: TRBV6-5; j_gene: TRBJ1-1; CDR3aa: CASSYSTGGSTEAFF; CDR3nt: TGTGCCAGCAGTTACTCTACAGGTGGTAGCACTGAAGCTTTCTTT
d_gene: NA; abundance: NA; v_gene: TRBV7-2; j_gene: TRBJ2-7; CDR3aa: CASSLLLLDSSYEQYF; CDR3nt: TGTGCCAGCAGCCTTCTACTCCTCGACAGTTCCTACGAGCAGTACTTC
d_gene: TRBD2; abundance: NA; v_gene: TRBV5-1; j_gene: TRBJ2-1; CDR3aa: CASSAGTSGGHEQFF; CDR3nt: TGCGCCAGCAGCGCCGGGACTAGCGGGGGTCATGAGCAGTTCTTC
d_gene: TRBD2; abundance: NA; v_gene: TRBV28; j_gene: TRBJ2-3; CDR3aa: CASSSLSTPGTREGPFSDTQYF; CDR3nt: TGTGCCAGCAGTTCCTTATCGACCCCGGGAACTCGGGAGGGCCCATTCTCCGATACGCAGTATTTT
d_gene: TRBD1; abundance: NA; v_gene: TRBV6-5; j_gene: TRBJ2-7; CDR3aa: CASSLGTGGVEQYF; CDR3nt: TGTGCCAGCAGTCTGGGGACAGGGGGCGTCGAGCAGTACTTC
d_gene: NA; abundance: few; v_gene: TRBV27; j_gene: TRBJ2-3; CDR3aa: CASSLVSHTDTQYF; CDR3nt: TGTGCCAGCAGTTTAGTGTCACATACAGATACGCAGTATTTT
d_gene: TRBD1; abundance: NA; v_gene: TRBV7-6; j_gene: TRBJ1-1; CDR3aa: CASSLSRDSQMNTEAFF; CDR3nt: TGTGCCAGCAGCTTAAGCCGGGACAGCCAAATGAACACTGAAGCTTTCTTT
d_gene: NA; abundance: NA; v_gene: TRBV5-4; j_gene: TRBJ2-1; CDR3aa: CASSWGNPSYNEQFF; CDR3nt: TGTGCCAGCAGTTGGGGGAACCCCTCCTACAATGAGCAGTTCTTC
d_gene: NA; abundance: NA; v_gene: TRBV6-1; j_gene: TRBJ2-3; CDR3aa: CASSELVTDITDTQYF; CDR3nt: TGTGCCAGCAGTGAATTGGTAACAGATATCACAGATACGCAGTATTTT
d_gene: NA; abundance: NA; v_gene: TRBV7-9; j_gene: TRBJ1-2; CDR3aa: CASSLAAPLLGYTF; CDR3nt: TGTGCCAGCAGCTTAGCGGCACCCCTATTAGGCTACACCTTC
d_gene: TRBD1; abundance: NA; v_gene: TRBV7-8; j_gene: TRBJ1-2; CDR3aa: CASSPRGGDYGYTF; CDR3nt: TGTGCCAGCAGCCCCAGGGGGGGGGACTATGGCTACACCTTC
d_gene: NA; abundance: medium-sized; v_gene: TRBV5-4; j_gene: TRBJ1-2; CDR3aa: CASSSGYGYTF; CDR3nt: TGTGCCAGCAGCTCCGGCTATGGCTACACCTTC
d_gene: NA; abundance: few; v_gene: TRBV6-4; j_gene: TRBJ2-3; CDR3aa: CASSDNPPDTQYF; CDR3nt: TGTGCCAGCAGTGACAACCCCCCAGATACGCAGTATTTT
d_gene: TRBD1; abundance: NA; v_gene: TRBV6-6; j_gene: TRBJ1-3; CDR3aa: CASSYPGGGGGNTIYF; CDR3nt: TGTGCCAGCAGTTACCCGGGAGGGGGCGGTGGAAACACCATATATTTT